Detailed here is one T cell receptor beta chain. This clone was found a few times. There is no known antigen for this receptor. The record has no base qualities; no much larger clone is one base away. This specimen belongs to a study of blood T cell repertoires in COVID-19 (dated by TCRdb to the early 2020s). About the investigation overall: Samples covering the acute and convalescent phases of COVID-19 were provided by collaborators in the United States, Italy and Spain. The prospective study material was composed of cDNA or gDNA derived from T cells, B-cell-depleted T cells, or PBMCs. The dataset comprised deeply sampled blood TCRbeta repertoires from subjects exposed to, actively infected with, or recovered from COVID-19. A de-identified subject ID, COVID-19 status, age in years and sex were almost always included in the sample metadata. The repertoires were made available in a free public database intended to serve as a resource for research on the immune response to SARS-CoV-2. Where available, HLA class I and class II types were taken from metadata supplied by the sample provider and were not determined by assay-based typing. Samples were obtained from the ongoing ImmuneRACE study (first 160 participants) and from about 1,300 subjects provided by 6 global collaborators. The study at large found these results: How much clinical and demographic metadata was included differed by source and by participant, and the metadata was provided uncurated.

TCRbeta CDR3 regions were amplified from genomic DNA by means of the immunoSEQ Assay, a bias-controlled multiplex PCR. On the authors' methods: Nucleated cell counts per sample were estimated from amplification of reference gene primers within the assay. To quantify the absolute abundance of each unique TCRbeta CDR3 rearrangement, sequence reads were collapsed and filtered. For each sample, productive Simpson clonality was calculated by taking the square root of Simpson's diversity index across productive rearrangements. TCRdb holds this immuneACCESS table with in-frame rearrangements only. Some clones are missing; in checked studies, unresolved V genes explain under half, and the rest has no known cause. Clone size and the V and J calls come from that table; the DNA yielded D and trimming. In all, the sample holds approximately 200,000 clones, and approximately 80% of those were seen once. The ten largest clonotypes hold 7.4% of the sample.

In the prospective study, participants were roughly 18 to 100 years old, resided in about two dozen geographic areas of the United States, and were enrolled through a virtual design. To assign participants to cohorts, the prospective study relied on clinical history that participants themselves reported in a screening survey and a study questionnaire. In the prospective study, mobile phlebotomists collected whole blood, serum and a nasopharyngeal or oropharyngeal swab from each participant. Participants in the prospective study had the option to provide additional blood draws and questionnaires over an approximately 2-month period. Before DNA extraction, blood samples from the prospective study were shipped at room temperature or frozen. The junction shows trimming of 0 bases on V and 6 bases on J, plus 7 bases between the germline ends. CDR1 SGHDT and CDR2 YYEEEE were looked up in the germline V gene. Measured from the cysteine to the phenylalanine, the CDR3 is 13 residues long. The CDR3 DNA has 39 bases and is translated from base 1.

The sequence derives from a woman aged 40 to 50 with acute COVID-19. This sequence uses TRBV5-6 and TRBJ2-1; the D region possibly corresponds to TRBD1 (5 bases align). The sample comprised PBMCs or T cells enriched from blood (not recorded which). The bases are TGTGCCAGCAGCTTGGACCAGGGCAATGAGCAGTTCTTC. This is translated as CASSLDQGNEQFF.